The sequence of this T cell receptor beta chain was determined in a study of T-cell reconstitution after alpha-beta-depleted transplantation in children. In its sample, this clonotype was seen many times. TCRbeta library construction was performed incorporating unique molecular identifiers. Each CDR3 protein gets one entry after TCRdb re-called the PCR reads with MiXCR. Here the sample spans approximately 630,000 distinct CDR3 sequences, around 12% being singletons. The receptor comes from a girl aged 2 to 10 with congenital amegakaryocytic thrombocytopenia, due to receive a stem cell transplant. Sequences were derived from PBMCs, sampled before TCRalphabeta/CD19-depleted stem cell transplant.

The CDR3 DNA reads as TGTGCCAGCACCCTACCGGGAGCAAGAGTGAATACGCAGTATTTT. This sequence encodes CASTLPGARVNTQYF. J is TRBJ2-3 and V is TRBV28; possible D gene TRBD2, 6 bases. The V end was cut by 7 bases, the J end by 7 bases, with 21 bases between. Germline V gives CDR1 MDHEN, CDR2 SYDVKM. The CDR3 consists of 15 residues. Variable domain in full (rest from reference TRBV28 and TRBJ2-3): DVKVTQSSRYLVKRTGEKVFLECVQDMDHENMFWYRQDPGLGLRLIYFSYDVKMKEKGDIPEGYSVSREKKERFSLILESASTNQTSMYLCASTLPGARVNTQYFGPGTRLTVL.